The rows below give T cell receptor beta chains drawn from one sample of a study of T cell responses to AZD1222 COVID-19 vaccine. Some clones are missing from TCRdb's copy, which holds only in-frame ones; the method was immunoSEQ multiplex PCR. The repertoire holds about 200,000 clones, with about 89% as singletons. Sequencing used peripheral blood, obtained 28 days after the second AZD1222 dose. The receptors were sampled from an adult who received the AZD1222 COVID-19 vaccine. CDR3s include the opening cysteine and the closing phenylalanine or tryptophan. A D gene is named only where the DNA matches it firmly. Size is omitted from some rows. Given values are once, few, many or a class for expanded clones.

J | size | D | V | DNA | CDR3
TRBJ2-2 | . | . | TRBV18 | TGTGCCAGCTCAGAGGACAGCACCGGGGAGCTGTTTTTT | CASSEDSTGELFF
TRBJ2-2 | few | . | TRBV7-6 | TGTGCCAGCAGCTTACAAACGGGTTCGAACACCGGGGAGCTGTTTTTT | CASSLQTGSNTGELFF
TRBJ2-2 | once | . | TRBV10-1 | TGCGCCAGCAGTGCGGAAAGCGGGCACAGCACCGGGGAGCTGTTTTTT | CASSAESGHSTGELFF
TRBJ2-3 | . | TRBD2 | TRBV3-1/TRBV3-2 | TGTGCCAGCAGCCAAGGGTGGCGGGAGGACCGCACAGATACGCAGTATTTT | CASSQGWREDRTDTQYF
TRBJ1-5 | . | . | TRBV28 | TGTGCCAGCAGTTTATACAGAAGAGACCAGCCCCAGCATTTT | CASSLYRRDQPQHF
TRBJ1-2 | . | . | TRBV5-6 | TGTGCCAGCAGCCCCCTCGGGGAGGACTATGGCTACACCTTC | CASSPLGEDYGYTF
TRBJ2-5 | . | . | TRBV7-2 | TGTGCCAGCAGCTTTCGGGCCGAGACCCAGTACTTC | CASSFRAETQYF
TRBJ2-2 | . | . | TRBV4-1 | TGCGCCAGCAGCCAAGACATCAACACCGGGGAGCTGTTTTTT | CASSQDINTGELFF
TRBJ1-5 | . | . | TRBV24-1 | TGTGCCACCGCGGCCGGGAGCGGGCAGCCCCAGCATTTT | CATAAGSGQPQHF
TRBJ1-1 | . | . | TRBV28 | TGTGCCAGCAGTTTTGTTTCCAGACGGCTTAACACTGAAGCTTTCTTT | CASSFVSRRLNTEAFF
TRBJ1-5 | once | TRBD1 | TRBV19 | TGTGCCAGTAGTCGACAGGGTTTCCATCAGCCCCAGCATTTT | CASSRQGFHQPQHF
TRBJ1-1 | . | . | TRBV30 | TGTGCCGGGAACCGCGAACGAGTGAACACTGAAGCTTTCTTT | CAGNRERVNTEAFF
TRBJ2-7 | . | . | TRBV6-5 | TGTGCCAGCAAGGGAAACTACGAGCAGTACTTC | CASKGNYEQYF
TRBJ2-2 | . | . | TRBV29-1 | TGCAGCGTTGAAGATCGAGGGGAGCTGTTTTTT | CSVEDRGELFF
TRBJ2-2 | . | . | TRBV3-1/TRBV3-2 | TGTGCCAGCAGCCTCCTTCAGAGAGGGCGTGCCGGGGAGCTGTTTTTT | CASSLLQRGRAGELFF
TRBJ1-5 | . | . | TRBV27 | TGTGCCAGCAGACCAAGTCCTTCGGGGCTCGACAATCAGCCCCAGCATTTT | CASRPSPSGLDNQPQHF
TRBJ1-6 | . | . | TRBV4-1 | TGCGCCAGCAGCCAAGGCCCCGTGGCCAAAGGGAATTCACCCCTCCACTTT | CASSQGPVAKGNSPLHF
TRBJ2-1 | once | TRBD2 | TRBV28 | TGTGCCAGCAGTTCCCTAGGGACTAGCGGGAGGGCCGGGGGTGAGCAGTTCTTC | CASSSLGTSGRAGGEQFF
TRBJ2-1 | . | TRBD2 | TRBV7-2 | TGTGCCAGCAGCCTCCGATGGACTAGCGGACACAATGAGCAGTTCTTC | CASSLRWTSGHNEQFF
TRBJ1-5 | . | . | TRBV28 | TGTGCCAGCAGGAGCGGGGGGAATCAGCCCCAGCATTTT | CASRSGGNQPQHF
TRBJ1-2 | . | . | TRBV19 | TGTGCCAGTAACCTGCCCTTGAAGGGCGATGGCTACACCTTC | CASNLPLKGDGYTF
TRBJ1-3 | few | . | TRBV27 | TGTGCCAGCAGTTCCAGGCCGCCATACTCTGGAAACACCATATATTTT | CASSSRPPYSGNTIYF
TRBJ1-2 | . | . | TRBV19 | TGTGCCAGTAGTATAGCGGGGGTTGGTGGCTACACCTTC | CASSIAGVGGYTF
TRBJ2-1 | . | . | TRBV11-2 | TGTGCCAGCAGCTCAGGCCCGGGAATGGGCAATGAGCAGTTCTTC | CASSSGPGMGNEQFF
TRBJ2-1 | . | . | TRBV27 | TGTGCCAGCAGCCTAGGGGCTTACAATGAGCAGTTCTTC | CASSLGAYNEQFF
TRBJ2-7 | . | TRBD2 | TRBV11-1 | TGTGCCAGCAGCTTAATTGCGGGAGTCTACTACGAGCAGTACTTC | CASSLIAGVYYEQYF
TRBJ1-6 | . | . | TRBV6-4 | TGTGCCAGCAGTGACTCGGGCCTGATGGGTTCACCCCTCCACTTT | CASSDSGLMGSPLHF
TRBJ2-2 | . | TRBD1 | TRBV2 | TGTGCCAGCACCATCACAGGGGCCAACACCGGGGAGCTGTTTTTT | CASTITGANTGELFF
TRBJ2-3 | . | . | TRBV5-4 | TGTGCCAGCAGCCTCACCCGGGGGACGCAGTATTTT | CASSLTRGTQYF
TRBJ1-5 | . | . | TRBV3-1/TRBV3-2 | TGTGCCAGCAGCCAAGCACTGGGGCAGCCCCAGCATTTT | CASSQALGQPQHF
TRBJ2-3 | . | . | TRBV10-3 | TGTGCCATCAGTCTTACTAGCTTTGATACGCAGTATTTT | CAISLTSFDTQYF
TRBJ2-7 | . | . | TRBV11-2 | TGTGCCAGCAGCCGCCATTTTGGGCAGGGTCGGAACGAGCAGTACTTC | CASSRHFGQGRNEQYF
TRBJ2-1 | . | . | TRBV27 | TGTGCCAGCAGTTCCCAGCCGACAGGCTACAATGAGCAGTTCTTC | CASSSQPTGYNEQFF
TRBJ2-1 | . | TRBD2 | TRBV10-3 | TGTGCCATCAGTGAGTCCGGGATTAGCGGGAGGAGCGGTGAGCAGTTCTTC | CAISESGISGRSGEQFF
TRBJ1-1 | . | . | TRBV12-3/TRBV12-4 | TGTGCCAGCAGTTTTCGTCTCTTAAGGGGAGCTTTCTTT | CASSFRLLRGAFF
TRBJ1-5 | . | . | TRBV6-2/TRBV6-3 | TGTGCCAGCAGTACCACCGGGACCCTGAATAATCAGCCCCAGCATTTT | CASSTTGTLNNQPQHF
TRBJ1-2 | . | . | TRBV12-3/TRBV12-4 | TGTGCCAGCAGTTTCGGGGAGTATGGCTACACCTTC | CASSFGEYGYTF
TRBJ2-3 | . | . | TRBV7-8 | TGTGCCAGCAGTAGGGGGAGCGGGCTAACAGATACGCAGTATTTT | CASSRGSGLTDTQYF
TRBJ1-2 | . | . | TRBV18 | TGTGCCAGCTCACCCCCCCTGATACCCTACTATGGCTACACCTTC | CASSPPLIPYYGYTF
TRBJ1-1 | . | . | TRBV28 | TGTGCCAGCAGTTTTTTAAGAGATCTGAACACTGAAGCTTTCTTT | CASSFLRDLNTEAFF
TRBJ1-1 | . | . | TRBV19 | TGTGCCAGTAGTGTAGAGGTAATTGCTTTCTTT | CASSVEVIAFF
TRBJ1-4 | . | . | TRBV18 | TGTGCCAGCTCACCTAACACGGGAGAAAAACTGTTTTTT | CASSPNTGEKLFF
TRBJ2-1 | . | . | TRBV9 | TGTGCCAGCAACATTTCCCCCTACAGGGTAAGGTCCTACAATGAGCAGTTCTTC | CASNISPYRVRSYNEQFF
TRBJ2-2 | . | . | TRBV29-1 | TGCAGCGTGGGAAGGGGCTCCGGGGAGCTGTTTTTT | CSVGRGSGELFF
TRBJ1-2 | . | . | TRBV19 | TGTGCCAGTAGCCGAGGACCGGGCTACACCTTC | CASSRGPGYTF
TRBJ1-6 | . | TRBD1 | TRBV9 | TGTGCCAGCAGCGGGACAGGGGGAAACAATTCACCCCTCCACTTT | CASSGTGGNNSPLHF
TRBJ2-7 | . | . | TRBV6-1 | TGTGCCAGCAGTGATAGGGTTCCCTACGAGCAGTACTTC | CASSDRVPYEQYF
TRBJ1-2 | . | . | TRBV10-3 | TGTGCCATCAGTGTGGAAGGGGTCGCTGGCTACACCTTC | CAISVEGVAGYTF
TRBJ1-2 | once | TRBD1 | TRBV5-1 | TGCGCCAGCAGCTTGGCCGGGACAGGGGCTAACTATGGCTACACCTTC | CASSLAGTGANYGYTF
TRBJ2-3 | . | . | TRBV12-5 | TGTGCTAGTGGTTTGTTCAGGGGTCGCGGCACAGATACGCAGTATTTT | CASGLFRGRGTDTQYF
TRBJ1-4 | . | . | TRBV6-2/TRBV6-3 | TGTGCCAGCAGTTACTCGGTACCCGAAAAACTGTTTTTT | CASSYSVPEKLFF
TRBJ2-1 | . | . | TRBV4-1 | TGCGCCAGCAGCCAAGAAGGGGCCGGTGGGGCGTTTCTTGGCAATGAGCAGTTCTTC | CASSQEGAGGAFLGNEQFF
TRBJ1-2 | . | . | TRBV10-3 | TGTGCCATCAGTGAGTCGGGGGGCAAGAAAAGGTCCTATGGCTACACCTTC | CAISESGGKKRSYGYTF